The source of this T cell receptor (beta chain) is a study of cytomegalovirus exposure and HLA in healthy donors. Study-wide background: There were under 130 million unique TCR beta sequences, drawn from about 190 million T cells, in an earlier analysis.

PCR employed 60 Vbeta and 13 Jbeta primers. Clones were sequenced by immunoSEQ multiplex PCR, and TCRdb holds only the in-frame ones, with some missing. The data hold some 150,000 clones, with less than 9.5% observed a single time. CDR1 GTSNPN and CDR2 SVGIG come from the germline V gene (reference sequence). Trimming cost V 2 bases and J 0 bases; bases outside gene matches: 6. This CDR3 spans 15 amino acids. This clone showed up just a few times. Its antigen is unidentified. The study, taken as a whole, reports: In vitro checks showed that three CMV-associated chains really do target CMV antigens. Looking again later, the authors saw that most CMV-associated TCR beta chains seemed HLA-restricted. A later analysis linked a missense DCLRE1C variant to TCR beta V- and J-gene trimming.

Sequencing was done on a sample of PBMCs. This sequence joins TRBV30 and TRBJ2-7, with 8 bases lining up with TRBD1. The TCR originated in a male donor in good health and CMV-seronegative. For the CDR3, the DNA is TGTGCCTGGAGTCCTCTGGACAGGGCCTCCTACGAGCAGTACTTC. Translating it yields CAWSPLDRASYEQYF.